Reported below is one T cell receptor (beta chain). Its antigen remains unknown. These data are taken from a study of T cell responses to AZD1222 COVID-19 vaccine. CDR3 length: 13 residues. The V gene lost 0 bases and the J gene lost 6 bases, with 9 bases spanning the gap. Germline V gene sequence: CDR1 SGHRS, CDR2 YFSETQ. Overall study results and limits: With dominance at 160-218 and 743-854, vaccine-associated CD4 TCRs spanned spike. It was only after the peak T cell response that any repertoires were sampled. Seropositivity was recorded at baseline in only 6 or 7 AZD1222 recipients.

This table comes from immunoSEQ multiplex PCR, and its TCRdb copy is limited to in-frame clones, with some not included. The sample carries fewer than 95,000 clones, about 88% recorded once. The sequence was obtained from an adult who received the AZD1222 COVID-19 vaccine. Here the sequenced sample was peripheral blood, taken 28 days after the second AZD1222 dose. This chain uses TRBV5-1 with TRBJ1-2; possibly TRBD1 for D (6 bases). This chain's CDR3 is CASSLEGVDGYTF. The CDR3 region has the DNA TGCGCCAGCAGCTTGGAGGGGGTTGATGGCTACACCTTC.